This TCR beta chain was observed in a study of T cells in Graves' hyperthyroidism and ophthalmopathy. The study's findings and limits: Most clonotypes that expanded in the thyroid above 0.001 also showed up in blood.

This CDR3 has 14 amino acids. After removal of 4 bases from V and 2 bases from J, the junction contained 4 bases not matched to a gene. CDR1 and CDR2 from the germline V gene are KGHSH and LQKENI. This clonotype was counted many times. Antigen: not known. Authors of the study amplified TCR beta CDR3 regions from RNA transcripts. The HTBI set primed first-round TCR CDR3 RT-PCR. MiXCR was run by TCRdb on the multiplex PCR reads, yielding one entry per CDR3 protein. In the table there are roughly 740,000 distinct CDR3 sequences, roughly 15% of which are singletons. The sample comprised blood. V and J are TRBV18 and TRBJ2-5; the match to TRBD1 covers 7 bases. This TCR was sampled from a man between 18 and 35 years old with Graves' hyperthyroidism. The CDR3 sequence: CASSLRTGQETQYF. CDR3 nucleotide sequence: TGTGCCAGCTCACTTCGGACAGGACAAGAGACCCAGTACTTC.